This is a list of T cell receptor beta chains from one sample in a study of blood T cell repertoires in COVID-19. The method was immunoSEQ multiplex PCR; TCRdb's version includes in-frame clones alone and lacks a portion of them. This sample has about 230,000 clones, with roughly 86% found just once. The sequenced sample consisted of PBMCs or T cells enriched from blood (not recorded which). The receptor set was obtained from a woman aged 25 to 39 with acute COVID-19. Each CDR3 is given without its conserved first and last residue. Fields, in order: V gene, CDR3 protein.

TRBV15,ATSGGQGSGTEAF
TRBV12-3/TRBV12-4,ASNTGFDDEQF
TRBV28,ASSPWTRGNYGYT
TRBV30,AWTGTASGNTIY
TRBV6-6,ASTQFSSGNTIY
TRBV19,ASSIGLAGDEKLF
TRBV11-2,ASSLVGGGYTEAF
TRBV24-1,ATSEQDCCNQPQH
TRBV7-2,ASSLAGPYEQY
TRBV7-6,ASSSNGGGYT
TRBV3-1/TRBV3-2,ASSQASGGASETQY
TRBV6-5,ASTDGGTSDTQY
TRBV7-9,ASSPRGGHHI
TRBV6-6,ASTVVINTEAF
TRBV27,ASSLGTGAAYEQY
TRBV6-5,ASSNDASSYNEQF
TRBV4-1,ASSPLLRVLYT
TRBV3-1/TRBV3-2,ASSQTGVLDTQY
TRBV2,ASRGDRDYEQY
TRBV2,ASSEGLWDYSYNEQF
TRBV11-2,ASSLDAAQNTEAF
TRBV5-4,ASSLAKTGLNTEAF
TRBV11-3,ASSLRGENIQY